The entry below gives a single TCR beta chain sequence along with its context. This sample is drawn from a study of blood T cell repertoires in COVID-19. Study overall: Samples came from the United States, Italy and Spain, spanning acute and convalescent COVID-19. PBMCs, B-cell-depleted T cells, or T cells were the source of the cDNA or gDNA that made up the material.

Per the original data handling: Researchers report that nucleated cell counts were estimated from reference gene primer amplification. Libraries were prepared by immunoSEQ multiplex PCR; TCRdb keeps only in-frame clonotypes and omits some of them. That table supplies the V and J calls and clone size; D and trimming were determined from the DNA. The data contain over 50,000 clones, around 87% of them singletons. The V and J ends lost 6 bases and 4 bases, in that order; junction bases with no gene match: 6. Germline values: CDR1 LGHNT, CDR2 FRNRAP. The CDR3 is 14 residues long. This TCR was sampled from a man aged 55 to 70 with acute or convalescent COVID-19. The rearrangement uses TRBV12-5 and TRBJ2-1, with 7 bases lining up with TRBD1. Sequenced input: peripheral blood. CDR3 coding DNA: TGTGCTAGTGGCCCGACAGGGCGATACAATGAGCAGTTCTTC. Residues: CASGPTGRYNEQFF.